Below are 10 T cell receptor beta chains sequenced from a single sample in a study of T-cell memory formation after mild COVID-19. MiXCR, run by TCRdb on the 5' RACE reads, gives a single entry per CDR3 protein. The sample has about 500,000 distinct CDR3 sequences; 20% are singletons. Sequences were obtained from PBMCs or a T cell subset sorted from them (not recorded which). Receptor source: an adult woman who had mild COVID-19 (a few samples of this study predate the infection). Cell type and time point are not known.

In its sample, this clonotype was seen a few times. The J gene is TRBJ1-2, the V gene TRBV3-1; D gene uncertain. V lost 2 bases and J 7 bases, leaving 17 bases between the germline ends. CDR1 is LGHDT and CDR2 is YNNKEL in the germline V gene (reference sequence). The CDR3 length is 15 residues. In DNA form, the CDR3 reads TGTGCCAGCAGCCAAAGGTTCGGGCTCCCCGGTGGCTACACCTTC. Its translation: CASSQRFGLPGGYTF.

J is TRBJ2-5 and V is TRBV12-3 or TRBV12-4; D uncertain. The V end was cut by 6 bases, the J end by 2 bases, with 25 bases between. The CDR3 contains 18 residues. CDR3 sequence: CASSQKSLKPLQQETQYF. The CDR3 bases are TGTGCCAGCAGCCAAAAGTCCCTAAAACCTCTCCAACAAGAGACCCAGTACTTC.

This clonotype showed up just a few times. Here the CDR3 reads CASSPRAESYEQYF. The DNA for the CDR3 is TGTGCCAGCAGCCCCCGCGCGGAGTCCTACGAGCAGTACTTC. V gene TRBV7-9 combines with J gene TRBJ2-7; no clear D gene. This CDR3 region has 14 residues. V lost 5 bases and J 1 base, leaving 12 bases between the germline ends. The germline V gene encodes CDR1 SEHNR and CDR2 FQNEAQ (reference sequence).

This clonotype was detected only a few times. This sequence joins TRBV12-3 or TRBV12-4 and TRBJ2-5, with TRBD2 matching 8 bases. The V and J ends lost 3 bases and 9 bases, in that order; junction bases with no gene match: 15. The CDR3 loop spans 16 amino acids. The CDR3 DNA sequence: TGTGCCAGCAGTTTGGGGCTAGCGGGTTACCACGGAGCCCAGTACTTC. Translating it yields CASSLGLAGYHGAQYF.

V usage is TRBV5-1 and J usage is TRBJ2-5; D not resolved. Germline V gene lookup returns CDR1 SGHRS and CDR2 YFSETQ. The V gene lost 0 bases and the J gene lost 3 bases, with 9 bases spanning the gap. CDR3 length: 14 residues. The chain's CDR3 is CASSLGILKETQYF. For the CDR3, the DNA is TGCGCCAGCAGCTTGGGGATCCTAAAAGAGACCCAGTACTTC.

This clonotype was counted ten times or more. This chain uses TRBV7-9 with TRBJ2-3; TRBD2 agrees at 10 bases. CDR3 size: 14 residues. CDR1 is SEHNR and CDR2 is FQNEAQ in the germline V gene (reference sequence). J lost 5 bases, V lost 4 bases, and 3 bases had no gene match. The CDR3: CASSSSGGGDTQYF. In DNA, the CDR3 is TGTGCCAGCAGCTCAAGCGGGGGGGGAGATACGCAGTATTTT.

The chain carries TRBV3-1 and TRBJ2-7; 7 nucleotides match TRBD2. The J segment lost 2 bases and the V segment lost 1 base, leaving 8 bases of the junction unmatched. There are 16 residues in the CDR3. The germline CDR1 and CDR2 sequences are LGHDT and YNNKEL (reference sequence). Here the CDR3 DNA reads TGTGCCAGCAGCCAAGGAGTCCCTAGCGGAGCCTACGAGCAGTACTTC. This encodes CASSQGVPSGAYEQYF.

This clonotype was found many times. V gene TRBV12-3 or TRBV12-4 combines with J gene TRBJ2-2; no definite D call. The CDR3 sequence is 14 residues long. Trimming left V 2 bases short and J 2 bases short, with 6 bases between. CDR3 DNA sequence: TGTGCCAGCAGTTTATTACTAAACACCGGGGAGCTGTTTTTT. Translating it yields CASSLLLNTGELFF.

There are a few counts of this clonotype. The CDR3: CSVETSSYEQYF. The CDR3 region has the DNA TGCAGCGTTGAGACTTCCTCCTACGAGCAGTACTTC. V is TRBV29-1 and J is TRBJ2-7; D not certain. The germline V gene encodes CDR1 SQVTM and CDR2 ANQGSEA. The CDR3 is 12 residues long. V lost 3 bases, J lost 0 bases, and 6 bases lay in between.

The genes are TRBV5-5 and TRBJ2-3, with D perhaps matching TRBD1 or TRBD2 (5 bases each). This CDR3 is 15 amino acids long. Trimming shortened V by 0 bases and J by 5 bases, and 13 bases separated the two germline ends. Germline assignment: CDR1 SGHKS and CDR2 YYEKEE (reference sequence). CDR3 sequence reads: CASSLGGTPLDTQYF. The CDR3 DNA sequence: TGTGCCAGCAGCTTGGGGGGGACCCCGCTAGATACGCAGTATTTT.